These T cell receptor beta chains were read from a single sample in a study of blood T cell repertoires in COVID-19. Method: immunoSEQ multiplex PCR; TCRdb's copy keeps in-frame clones and lacks some. Of 110,000 or so clones listed, more than 80% were seen once; the top ten hold around 30%. The material sequenced was peripheral blood. The receptors come from a man aged 65-85 years with active or convalescent COVID-19. Each CDR3 is given with its conserved first and last residue. D genes are given only for firm matches. Expanded clones are given a class, and other clones once, few, many or no size at all.

D gene,V gene,J gene,clone size,CDR3 protein,CDR3 DNA
.,TRBV4-1,TRBJ2-2,.,CASSAGQMNTGELFF,TGCGCCAGCAGCGCGGGACAGATGAACACCGGGGAGCTGTTTTTT
.,TRBV18,TRBJ1-2,.,CASSQPKGQGGYTF,TGTGCCAGCTCACAACCAAAAGGGCAGGGAGGCTACACCTTC
.,TRBV18,TRBJ1-3,.,CASSPPTASGNTIYF,TGTGCCAGCTCACCCCCGACAGCGTCGGGAAACACCATATATTTT
.,TRBV6-6,TRBJ1-6,once,CASSSHRDNSPLHF,TGTGCCAGCAGTTCCCATCGGGATAATTCACCCCTCCACTTT
TRBD1,TRBV18,TRBJ1-1,.,CASSLVFGTGWNTEAFF,TGTGCCAGCTCCTTAGTTTTTGGGACAGGGTGGAACACTGAAGCTTTCTTT
TRBD1,TRBV24-1,TRBJ1-4,.,CATSLGTGDEKLFF,TGTGCCACCAGTCTTGGGACAGGCGATGAAAAACTGTTTTTT
.,TRBV3-1/TRBV3-2,TRBJ2-5,.,CASSQERETQYF,TGTGCCAGCAGCCAAGAGCGAGAGACCCAGTACTTC
TRBD2,TRBV7-9,TRBJ2-6,.,CASSFGLAGFGANVLTF,TGTGCCAGCAGCTTCGGACTAGCGGGATTTGGGGCCAACGTCCTGACTTTC
TRBD1,TRBV19,TRBJ1-5,few,CASSMTGVQPQHF,TGTGCCAGTAGTATGACAGGGGTTCAGCCCCAGCATTTT
TRBD2,TRBV19,TRBJ2-5,.,CASNGVSGKETQYF,TGTGCCAGTAACGGGGTGAGCGGGAAAGAGACCCAGTACTTC
TRBD2,TRBV6-5,TRBJ2-1,.,CAGQSSGSYNEQFF,TGTGCCGGACAATCTAGCGGTAGCTACAATGAGCAGTTCTTC
TRBD1,TRBV6-5,TRBJ1-5,.,CAGGQGNQPQHF,TGTGCCGGGGGACAGGGCAATCAGCCCCAGCATTTT
.,TRBV3-1/TRBV3-2,TRBJ1-5,.,CASSQDPGGRLNNQPQHF,TGTGCCAGCAGCCAAGATCCGGGGGGGAGACTAAACAATCAGCCCCAGCATTTT
.,TRBV30,TRBJ2-5,.,CAWSVRGAGETQYF,TGTGCCTGGAGTGTTCGGGGGGCAGGAGAGACCCAGTACTTC
.,TRBV5-4,TRBJ2-1,.,CASSPTRSSYNEQFF,TGTGCCAGCAGCCCAACTAGGAGCTCCTACAATGAGCAGTTCTTC
.,TRBV6-5,TRBJ1-2,once,CASSYLGVNYGYTF,TGTGCCAGCAGTTACTTGGGAGTCAACTATGGCTACACCTTC
.,TRBV19,TRBJ2-1,.,CASNPAGTNEQFF,TGTGCCAGTAATCCCGCGGGGACCAATGAGCAGTTCTTC
TRBD2,TRBV7-8,TRBJ2-1,.,CASSLAGRAYNEQFF,TGTGCCAGCAGCTTAGCCGGGAGGGCCTACAATGAGCAGTTCTTC
.,TRBV14,TRBJ1-1,.,CASSQVVTEAFF,TGTGCCAGCAGCCAAGTCGTCACTGAAGCTTTCTTT
.,TRBV24-1,TRBJ1-1,.,CATRKQGNTEAFF,TGTGCCACCAGGAAGCAGGGGAACACTGAAGCTTTCTTT
.,TRBV4-1,TRBJ2-7,.,CASSQSAGGHYEQYF,TGCGCCAGCAGCCAATCCGCAGGGGGGCACTACGAGCAGTACTTC
TRBD2,TRBV5-4,TRBJ2-7,.,CASSFGGSPYEQYF,TGTGCCAGCAGCTTTGGCGGGAGTCCCTACGAGCAGTACTTC
TRBD2,TRBV4-2,TRBJ2-2,.,CASSQVLAGGPGELFF,TGTGCCAGCAGCCAAGTGTTAGCGGGAGGGCCCGGGGAGCTGTTTTTT
TRBD2,TRBV29-1,TRBJ2-1,.,CSVTAGRWDEQFF,TGCAGCGTCACAGCGGGAAGGTGGGATGAGCAGTTCTTC
.,TRBV19,TRBJ2-5,.,CASRDFQETQYF,TGTGCCAGTCGGGACTTCCAAGAGACCCAGTACTTC
TRBD1,TRBV7-8,TRBJ2-1,.,CASSRDRDYNEQFF,TGTGCCAGCAGCCGAGACAGGGACTACAATGAGCAGTTCTTC
.,TRBV27,TRBJ1-2,.,CASSSLQRTNYGYTF,TGTGCCAGCAGTTCCCTACAGAGAACTAACTATGGCTACACCTTC
TRBD1,TRBV6-5,TRBJ1-1,.,CASSGGSGNTEAFF,TGTGCCAGCTCAGGGGGCTCCGGGAACACTGAAGCTTTCTTT
.,TRBV9,TRBJ2-1,.,CASSAVREQFF,TGTGCCAGCAGCGCCGTCCGGGAGCAGTTCTTC
TRBD1,TRBV5-8,TRBJ1-2,.,CASSSLGQGISGYTF,TGTGCCAGCAGCTCCCTGGGACAGGGGATCTCAGGCTACACCTTC
.,TRBV7-2,TRBJ2-3,.,CASSLTKETASTDTQYF,TGTGCCAGCAGCTTAACTAAAGAGACAGCTAGCACAGATACGCAGTATTTT
.,TRBV5-4,TRBJ1-1,once,CASSSSVGPEAFF,TGTGCCAGCAGCTCTTCGGTGGGGCCTGAAGCTTTCTTT
TRBD2,TRBV27,TRBJ2-1,.,CASSQTSGLGNEQFF,TGTGCCAGCAGTCAGACTAGCGGGCTGGGAAATGAGCAGTTCTTC
TRBD1,TRBV27,TRBJ2-7,.,CASSLMGQGAGEQYF,TGTGCCAGCAGTTTAATGGGACAGGGGGCGGGGGAGCAGTACTTC
TRBD1,TRBV6-5,TRBJ1-5,.,CASSFQGGSNQPQHF,TGTGCCAGCAGTTTCCAGGGGGGTAGCAATCAGCCCCAGCATTTT
TRBD1,TRBV19,TRBJ2-5,.,CASSIATGVKTQYF,TGTGCCAGTAGTATAGCGACAGGGGTAAAGACCCAGTACTTC
.,TRBV27,TRBJ2-7,.,CASSLTARSLTYEQYF,TGTGCCAGCAGTTTAACCGCCCGTTCTCTAACCTACGAGCAGTACTTC
.,TRBV19,TRBJ1-5,.,CASSEVPYSNQPQHF,TGTGCCAGTAGTGAGGTCCCCTATAGCAATCAGCCCCAGCATTTT
TRBD1,TRBV19,TRBJ1-5,.,CASTIRDRGYNQPQHF,TGTGCCAGTACCATCAGGGACAGGGGGTACAATCAGCCCCAGCATTTT
.,TRBV28,TRBJ1-5,once,CASTNDPGSVQPQHF,TGTGCCAGCACTAATGACCCCGGGTCGGTTCAGCCCCAGCATTTT
.,TRBV5-8,TRBJ1-2,few,CASIWGGATYGYTF,TGTGCCAGCATATGGGGGGGGGCGACCTATGGCTACACCTTC
TRBD1,TRBV5-6,TRBJ2-1,.,CASSYTGTGLYNEQFF,TGTGCCAGCAGCTATACCGGGACAGGGCTCTACAATGAGCAGTTCTTC
TRBD1,TRBV11-1,TRBJ2-7,.,CASSRQQGSYEQYF,TGTGCCAGCAGCCGCCAACAGGGGTCCTACGAGCAGTACTTC
.,TRBV12-3/TRBV12-4,TRBJ1-1,.,CASRRSMNTEAFF,TGTGCCAGCAGGCGAAGTATGAACACTGAAGCTTTCTTT